The subject of this entry is one TCR beta chain. These data are taken from a study of blood T cell repertoires in COVID-19. The wider study: Specimens from acute and convalescent COVID-19 originated in the United States, Italy and Spain. From T cells, B-cell-depleted T cells, or PBMCs came the material, which was cDNA or gDNA.

The germline V gene has CDR1 SGHTA and CDR2 FQGNSA. After removal of 5 bases from V and 7 bases from J, the junction contained 5 bases not matched to a gene. The CDR3 length is 13 residues. Per the original methods: Estimates of nucleated cell counts were drawn from the amplification of reference gene primers. Profiled with immunoSEQ multiplex PCR; TCRdb holds only in-frame clones, not every one. The V and J calls and the clone size are those of that table, but D and trimming were determined from the DNA. The table includes about 140,000 clones, 79% detected once. The chain has TRBV7-2 and TRBJ2-1; TRBD2 matches 7 bases. This TCR was sampled from a man aged 60-69 years with acute or convalescent COVID-19. Sequenced material: peripheral blood. In DNA, the CDR3 is TGTGCCAGCAGCCGAAGCGGGAAGAATGAGCAGTTCTTC. Amino acids: CASSRSGKNEQFF.